These 5 T cell receptor beta chains originate from one sample sequenced in a study of blood T cell repertoires in COVID-19. Profiling relied on immunoSEQ multiplex PCR, and the TCRdb table lists in-frame clones only, not all of them. The table includes around 310,000 clones, nearly 90% detected once. Sequenced material: PBMCs or T cells enriched from blood (not recorded which). These receptors all come from a woman aged 25 to 45 who had recovered from COVID-19.

This clone was counted once. This chain connects TRBV2 to TRBJ2-1; 10 nucleotides match TRBD2. This CDR3 spans 11 amino acids. Germline V CDR1 and CDR2: SNHLY, FYNNEI. Losses at the gene ends were 5 bases for V and 16 bases for J; bases not matched to a gene: 5. The CDR3 nucleotides are TGTGCCAGCAGTCTAGCGGGAGTCTACTTCTTC. Translated, it gives CASSLAGVYFF.

This chain links TRBV29-1 with TRBJ2-2; 9 nucleotides agree with TRBD2. The V gene's germline CDR1 is SQVTM and CDR2 ANQGSEA. Trimming at V came to 2 bases and at J to 7 bases, leaving 8 bases not matched to a gene. This CDR3 is built from 15 residues. The chain's CDR3 is CSVETPSGMVGELFF. CDR3 nucleotide sequence: TGCAGCGTTGAAACGCCTAGCGGGATGGTCGGGGAGCTGTTTTTT.

The rearrangement joins TRBV6-6 to TRBJ2-1; the match to TRBD2 covers 8 bases. Germline V lookup: CDR1 MNHNY, CDR2 SVGAGI (reference sequence). V shed 5 bases, J shed 4 bases, and the junction held 4 bases outside the gene matches. The CDR3 runs to 14 residues. CDR3 sequence (DNA): TGTGCCAGCAGTAGGGGACTAGGGTACAATGAGCAGTTCTTC. The encoded protein is CASSRGLGYNEQFF.

V gene TRBV2 combines with J gene TRBJ2-7; D perhaps matches TRBD2 (5 bases). The CDR3 consists of 11 residues. V lost 3 bases, J lost 5 bases, and 5 bases lay in between. CDR1 is SNHLY, CDR2 FYNNEI, per germline. Here the CDR3 reads CASSERDEQYF. CDR3 sequence (DNA): TGTGCCAGCAGTGAGAGGGACGAGCAGTACTTC.

The J gene is TRBJ2-2, the V gene TRBV4-1; D not certain. Germline V gene sequence: CDR1 MGHRA, CDR2 YSYEKL. V lost 1 base, J lost 5 bases, and 8 bases lay in between. The CDR3 contains 14 residues. CDR3 nucleotide sequence: TGCGCCAGCAGCCAAGTTGCAGGAACCGGGGAGCTGTTTTTT. It is translated as CASSQVAGTGELFF.